The 19 T cell receptor beta chains given below trace back to one sample, sequenced in a study of T cells in Graves' hyperthyroidism and ophthalmopathy. RNA transcripts were the template for amplifying TCR beta CDR3 regions. With the HTBI primer set, the TCR CDR3 went through a first round of RT-PCR. TCRdb recomputed calls from the multiplex PCR reads with MiXCR, one row per CDR3 protein. This sample has a few hundred thousand distinct CDR3 sequences, with around 15% found just once. The sample consisted of blood. These receptors were taken from a woman in her 30s with Graves' ophthalmopathy.

This clonotype was picked up one time. A read error is possible here, since a much larger clone lies one base away. J is TRBJ2-7 and V is TRBV19, with TRBD2 matching 7 bases. The CDR3 spans 14 residues. The germline V gene encodes CDR1 LNHDA and CDR2 SQIVND (reference sequence). The CDR3 reads CVSKDGGSSYEQYF. CDR3 nucleotides: TGTGTCAGTAAGGACGGGGGGAGCTCCTACGAGCAGTACTTC.

CDR3 sequence: CASSPGQRVRDKNIQYF. The CDR3 DNA reads TGTGCCAGCAGCCCCGGACAGCGGGTTCGTGACAAAAACATTCAGTACTTC. V and J are TRBV3-1 and TRBJ2-4; either TRBD1 or TRBD2 may fit D (6 bases each). V lost 4 bases and J lost 3, with 19 bases in between. From germline, CDR1 is LGHDT and CDR2 YNNKEL (reference sequence). The CDR3 runs 17 residues.

A few counts support this clonotype. The chain is built from TRBV10-1 and TRBJ1-3; D is undetermined. The CDR3 runs 15 residues. The V gene lost 0 bases and the J gene lost 3 bases, with 9 bases spanning the gap. Germline CDR1 WNHNN, CDR2 SYGVQD (reference sequence). Here the CDR3 reads CASSESTGIGNTIYF. CDR3 DNA: TGCGCCAGCAGTGAGTCGACTGGGATTGGAAACACCATATATTTT.

This clonotype was recorded at least ten times. The chain carries TRBV2 and TRBJ1-1; D gene unclear. V was cut by 8 bases and J by 5 bases, with 12 bases left in between. The CDR3 spans 12 residues. Germline-derived CDR1 and CDR2 are SNHLY and FYNNEI. The CDR3 sequence: CASGRGRTEAFF. The CDR3 nucleotides read TGTGCCAGCGGGAGAGGTCGGACTGAAGCTTTCTTT.

The V and J genes are TRBV12-5 and TRBJ2-1; the D gene is possibly TRBD2 (5 bases). This CDR3 is built from 15 residues. CDR1 is LGHNT, CDR2 FRNRAP, per germline. Trimming took 1 base from V and 3 from J, leaving 10 bases between them. The CDR3 spells CASGLGTPSYNEQFF. DNA of the CDR3: TGTGCTAGTGGTTTGGGGACTCCCAGCTACAATGAGCAGTTCTTC.

This clonotype was found once. The CDR3 loop is CASSLSSGGLVPDTQYF. CDR3 sequence (DNA): TGTGCCAGCAGCTTAAGTAGCGGGGGGCTAGTCCCAGATACGCAGTATTTT. This sequence joins TRBV11-2 and TRBJ2-3; 10 bases agree with TRBD2. The CDR3 contains 17 residues. Germline lookup yields CDR1 SGHAT and CDR2 FQNNGV. With 2 bases clipped from V and 4 bases from J, the junction kept 9 bases outside the gene matches.

The V and J genes are TRBV5-5 and TRBJ1-1; D remains ambiguous. The germline V and J ends were trimmed by 0 bases and 1 base, with 16 bases remaining between them. The CDR3 totals 17 residues. Germline-derived CDR1 and CDR2 are SGHKS and YYEKEE (reference sequence). CDR3 amino acids: CASSLEWRATQNTEAFF. Written as DNA, the CDR3 is TGTGCCAGCAGCTTGGAGTGGAGGGCAACACAGAACACTGAAGCTTTCTTT.

The table lists this clonotype with many counts. The chain is built from TRBV28 and TRBJ1-2, with a weak D call TRBD1 (6 bases). The CDR3 is 13 amino acids. Germline CDR1 reads MDHEN; CDR2 reads SYDVKM. V was shortened by 8 bases and J by 6 bases, with 16 bases between the two germline ends. As DNA, the CDR3 is TGTGCCAGCTTAAGGGGGAGGATAAATGGCTACACCTTC. Its protein is CASLRGRINGYTF.

A note on this clonotype: A much larger clone differs by one base, so this may be a read error. J is TRBJ2-3 and V is TRBV7-9; possible D gene TRBD1, 5 bases. The J call is in doubt because the DNA end fits TRBJ1-5 better. Germline V gives CDR1 SEHNR, CDR2 FQNEAQ (reference sequence). The CDR3 covers 15 residues. CDR3 amino acids: CASRGSGGVTDTQHF. Here the CDR3 DNA reads TGTGCCAGCAGGGGCAGCGGGGGGGTCACAGATACGCAGCATTTT.

This clonotype was recorded at least ten times. V is TRBV5-6 and J is TRBJ1-1, with a possible D match to TRBD1 (6 bases). The CDR3 totals 14 residues. Trimming took off 4 bases at V and 2 bases at J, with 12 bases between the two ends. The germline V gene encodes CDR1 SGHDT and CDR2 YYEEEE. For the CDR3, the DNA is TGTGCCAGCAGCATGTTTGGGACAAACACTGAAGCTTTCTTT. Translation: CASSMFGTNTEAFF.

This clonotype showed up many times. The chain recombines TRBV5-1 with TRBJ2-7, with TRBD2 matching 7 bases. The CDR3 contains 16 residues. Germline assignment: CDR1 SGHRS and CDR2 YFSETQ. J gave up 2 bases and V 4 bases, and 12 bases lay outside the gene matches. CDR3 residues: CASSHPQAGDPYEQYF. CDR3 in DNA: TGCGCCAGCAGCCATCCTCAGGCGGGGGACCCCTACGAGCAGTACTTC.

This clonotype was detected only once. This may come from a read error, since a much larger clone is one base off. The rearrangement joins TRBV12-3 or TRBV12-4 to TRBJ2-7, with D possibly being TRBD2 (5 bases). Trimming left V 2 bases short and J 7 bases short, with 18 bases between. The CDR3 length is 15 residues. The CDR3: CASSLLQDSYNEQYF. In nucleotides, the CDR3 is TGTGCCAGCAGTTTACTTCAGGACTCCTACAATGAGCAGTACTTC.

V usage is TRBV6-1 and J usage is TRBJ1-1; D is unresolved. CDR3 length equals 13 residues. V gave up 2 bases and J gave up 6 bases, with 10 bases separating them. Germline V gene sequence: CDR1 MNHNS, CDR2 SASEGT. CDR3 sequence reads: CASSEYEVAEAFF. Written as DNA, the CDR3 is TGTGCCAGCAGTGAATACGAGGTTGCTGAAGCTTTCTTT.

This clonotype has a count of ten or more. The chain combines TRBV30 with TRBJ1-5; D gene ambiguous. Germline V CDR1 and CDR2: GTSNPN, SVGIG (reference sequence). Trimming took off 2 bases at V and 5 bases at J, with 7 bases between the two ends. This CDR3 region has 12 residues. The chain's CDR3 is CAWSRVDQPQHF. Here the CDR3 DNA reads TGTGCCTGGAGTAGAGTTGATCAGCCCCAGCATTTT.

The chain is built from TRBV6-2 or TRBV6-3 and TRBJ2-7; perhaps TRBD2 as D (7 bases). With 6 bases removed from V and 4 bases from J, the gap between germline ends came to 16 bases. Germline CDR1 MNHEY, CDR2 SVGEGT. CDR3 length: 14 residues. CDR3 nucleotides: TGTGCCAGCAGCGAACCAGGGGAGGGTTACGAGCAGTACTTC. It translates to CASSEPGEGYEQYF.

This clonotype came up many times. The gene calls are TRBV11-3 and TRBJ2-1, with 7 nucleotides matching TRBD1. The CDR3 is 13 residues long. V shed 5 bases and J 8 bases; nucleotides not matched to a gene: 6. Germline assignment: CDR1 SGHNT and CDR2 YENEEA. As DNA, the CDR3 is TGTGCCAGCAGCCTAGGGGGCGGCGATGAGCAGTTCTTC. Amino acid sequence: CASSLGGGDEQFF.

In regard to this clonotype: This may be a read error: a much more frequent sequence differs by one nucleotide. As DNA, the CDR3 is TGTGCCAGCGGGTGGGTTAGCTCCTACGAGCAGTTCTTC. Amino acid sequence: CASGWVSSYEQFF. The chain is built from TRBV7-3 and TRBJ2-7; D ambiguous. The assigned J gene may be wrong: the sequence end matches TRBJ2-1 better. The germline V gene has CDR1 SGHTA and CDR2 FQGTGA. The CDR3 extends over 13 amino acids.

This clonotype is a singleton in its sample. The genes are TRBV20-1 and TRBJ2-7; D may be TRBD1 (5 bases). V lost 6 bases, J lost 7 bases, and 19 bases lay in between. The CDR3 spans 13 residues. CDR1 DFQATT and CDR2 SNEGSKA come from the germline V gene (reference sequence). CDR3 protein: CSAEDPREGEQYF. Here the CDR3 DNA reads TGCAGTGCCGAGGACCCCAGGGAAGGGGAGCAGTACTTC.

Points on this clonotype: Just one base apart from a much larger clone, this may be a read error. The rearrangement uses TRBV7-8 and TRBJ1-5; the match to TRBD2 covers 9 bases. The tail of the sequence fits TRBJ2-3 better, so the J call may be wrong. Per the germline V gene, CDR1 is SGHVS and CDR2 is FQNEAQ. The CDR3 covers 15 residues. The CDR3 bases are TGTGCCAGCAGCTTCAGAGCGGGAGGCAATCAGCCCCAGTATTTT. Its protein product is CASSFRAGGNQPQYF.